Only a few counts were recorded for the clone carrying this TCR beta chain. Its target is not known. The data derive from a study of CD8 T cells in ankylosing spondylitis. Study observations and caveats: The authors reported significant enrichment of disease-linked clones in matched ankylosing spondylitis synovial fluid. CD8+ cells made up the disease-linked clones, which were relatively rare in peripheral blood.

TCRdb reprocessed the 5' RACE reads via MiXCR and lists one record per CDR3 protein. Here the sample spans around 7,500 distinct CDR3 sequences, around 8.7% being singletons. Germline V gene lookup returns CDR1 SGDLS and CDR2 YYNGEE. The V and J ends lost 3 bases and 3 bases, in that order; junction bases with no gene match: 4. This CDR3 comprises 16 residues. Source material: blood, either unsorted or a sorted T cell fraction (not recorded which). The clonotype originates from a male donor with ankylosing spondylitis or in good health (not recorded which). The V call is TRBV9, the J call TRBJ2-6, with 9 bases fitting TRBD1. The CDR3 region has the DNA TGTGCCAGCAGCGGTCGACAGGGGGTTGGGGCCAACGTCCTGACTTTC. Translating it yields CASSGRQGVGANVLTF. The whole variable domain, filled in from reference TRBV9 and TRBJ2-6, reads DSGVTQTPKHLITATGQRVTLRCSPRSGDLSVYWYQQSLDQGLQFLIQYYNGEERAKGNILERFSAQQFPDLHSELNLSSLELGDSALYFCASSGRQGVGANVLTFGAGSRLTVL.